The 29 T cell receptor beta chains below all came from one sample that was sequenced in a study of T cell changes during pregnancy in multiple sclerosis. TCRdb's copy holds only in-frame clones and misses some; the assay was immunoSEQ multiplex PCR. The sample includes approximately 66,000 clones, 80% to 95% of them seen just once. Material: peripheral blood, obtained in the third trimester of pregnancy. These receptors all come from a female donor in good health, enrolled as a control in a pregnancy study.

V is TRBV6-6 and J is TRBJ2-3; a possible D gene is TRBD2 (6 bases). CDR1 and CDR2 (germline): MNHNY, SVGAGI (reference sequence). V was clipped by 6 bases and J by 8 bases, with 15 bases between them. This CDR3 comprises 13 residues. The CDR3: CASRTQDSGTQYF. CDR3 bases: TGTGCCAGCAGAACCCAGGATAGCGGTACGCAGTATTTT.

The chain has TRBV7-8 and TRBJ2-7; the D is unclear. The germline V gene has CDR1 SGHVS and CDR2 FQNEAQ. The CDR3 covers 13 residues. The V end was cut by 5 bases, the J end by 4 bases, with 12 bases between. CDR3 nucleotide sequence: TGTGCCAGCAGCCCTGGGTGGGCGTACGAGCAGTACTTC. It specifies CASSPGWAYEQYF. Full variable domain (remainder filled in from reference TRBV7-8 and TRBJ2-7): GAGVSQSPRYKVAKRGQDVALRCDPISGHVSLFWYQQALGQGPEFLTYFQNEAQLDKSGLPSDRFFAERPEGSVSTLKIQRTQQEDSAVYLCASSPGWAYEQYFGPGTRLTVT.

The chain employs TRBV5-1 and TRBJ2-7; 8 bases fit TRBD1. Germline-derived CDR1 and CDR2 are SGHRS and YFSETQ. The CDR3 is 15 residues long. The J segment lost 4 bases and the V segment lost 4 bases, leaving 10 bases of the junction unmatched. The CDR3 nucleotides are TGCGCCAGCAGCCCTCATAGGACAGGGATATACGAGCAGTACTTC. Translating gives CASSPHRTGIYEQYF.

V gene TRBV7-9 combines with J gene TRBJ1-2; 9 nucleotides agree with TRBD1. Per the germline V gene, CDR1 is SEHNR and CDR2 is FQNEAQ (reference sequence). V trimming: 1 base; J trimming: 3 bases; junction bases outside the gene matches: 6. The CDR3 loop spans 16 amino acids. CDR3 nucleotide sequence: TGTGCCAGCAGCTTAGGCCCGGACAGGGGTGACTATGGCTACACCTTC. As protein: CASSLGPDRGDYGYTF.

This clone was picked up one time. CDR3 amino acids: CASSYSRTGGEKLFF. CDR3 nucleotide sequence: TGTGCCAGCAGTTATTCGCGGACAGGGGGAGAAAAACTGTTTTTT. The chain carries TRBV6-5 and TRBJ1-4; 10 bases fit TRBD1. The CDR3 is made up of 15 amino acids. V dropped 3 bases and J dropped 8; count of bases not matched to a gene: 6. Per the germline V gene, CDR1 is MNHEY and CDR2 is SVGAGI.

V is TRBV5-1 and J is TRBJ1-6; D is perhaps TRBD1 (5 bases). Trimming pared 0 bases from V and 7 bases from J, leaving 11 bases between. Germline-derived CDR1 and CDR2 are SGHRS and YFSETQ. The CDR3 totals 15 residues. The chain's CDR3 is CASSLDTGNNSPLHF. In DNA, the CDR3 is TGCGCCAGCAGCTTGGATACAGGCAACAATTCACCCCTCCACTTT.

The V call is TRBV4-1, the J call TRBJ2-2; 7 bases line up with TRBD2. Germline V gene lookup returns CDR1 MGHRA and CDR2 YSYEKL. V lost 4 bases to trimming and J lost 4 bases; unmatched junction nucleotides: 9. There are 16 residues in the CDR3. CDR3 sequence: CASSLAGGGGTGELFF. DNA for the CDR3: TGCGCCAGCAGCCTCGCCGGAGGCGGGGGCACCGGGGAGCTGTTTTTT.

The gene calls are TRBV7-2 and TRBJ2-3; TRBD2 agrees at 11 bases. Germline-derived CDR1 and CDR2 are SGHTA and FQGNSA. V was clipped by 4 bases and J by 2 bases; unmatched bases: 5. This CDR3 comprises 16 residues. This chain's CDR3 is CASSSRLAGPTDTQYF. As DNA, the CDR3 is TGTGCCAGCAGCTCAAGACTAGCGGGACCCACAGATACGCAGTATTTT.

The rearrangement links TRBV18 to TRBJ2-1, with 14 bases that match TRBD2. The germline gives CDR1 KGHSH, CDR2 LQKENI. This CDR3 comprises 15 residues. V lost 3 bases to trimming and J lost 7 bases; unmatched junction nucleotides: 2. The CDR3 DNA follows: TGTGCCAGCTCACCGGGACTAGCGGGAGCAAATGAGCAGTTCTTC. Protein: CASSPGLAGANEQFF.

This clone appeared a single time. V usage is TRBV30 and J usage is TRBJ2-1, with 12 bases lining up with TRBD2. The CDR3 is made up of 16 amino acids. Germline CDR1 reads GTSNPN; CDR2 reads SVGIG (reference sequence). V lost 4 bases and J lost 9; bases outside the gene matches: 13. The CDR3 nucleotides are TGTGCCTGGATAGGATCTAGCGGGGGGGATTGGGGTGAGCAGTTCTTC. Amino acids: CAWIGSSGGDWGEQFF.

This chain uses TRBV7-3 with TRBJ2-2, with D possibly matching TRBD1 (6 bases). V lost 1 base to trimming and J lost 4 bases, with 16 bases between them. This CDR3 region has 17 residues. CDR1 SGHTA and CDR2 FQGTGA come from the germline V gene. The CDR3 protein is CASSLRVGQGLTGELFF. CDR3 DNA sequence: TGTGCCAGCAGCTTAAGGGTCGGTCAGGGGCTCACCGGGGAGCTGTTTTTT.

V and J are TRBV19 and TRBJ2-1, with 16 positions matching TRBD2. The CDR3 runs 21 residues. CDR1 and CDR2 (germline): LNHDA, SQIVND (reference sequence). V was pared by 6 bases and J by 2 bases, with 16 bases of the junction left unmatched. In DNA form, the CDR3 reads TGTGCCAGTAGAAGATCACCACCGGGACTAGCGGGAGGGTTAACCTACAATGAGCAGTTCTTC. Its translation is CASRRSPPGLAGGLTYNEQFF.

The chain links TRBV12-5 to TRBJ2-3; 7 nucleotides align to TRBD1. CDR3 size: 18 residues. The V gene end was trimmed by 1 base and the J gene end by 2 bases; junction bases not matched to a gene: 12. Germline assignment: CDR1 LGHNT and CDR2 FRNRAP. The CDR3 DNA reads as TGTGCTAGTGGTTTGGAGGCCCCGGGACAGCTCCTCACAGATACGCAGTATTTT. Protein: CASGLEAPGQLLTDTQYF.

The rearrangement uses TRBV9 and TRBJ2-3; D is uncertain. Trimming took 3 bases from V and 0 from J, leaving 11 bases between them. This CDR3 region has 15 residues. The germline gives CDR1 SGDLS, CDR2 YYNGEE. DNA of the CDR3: TGTGCCAGCAGCGCCTCGGTTAGCAGCACAGATACGCAGTATTTT. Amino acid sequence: CASSASVSSTDTQYF.

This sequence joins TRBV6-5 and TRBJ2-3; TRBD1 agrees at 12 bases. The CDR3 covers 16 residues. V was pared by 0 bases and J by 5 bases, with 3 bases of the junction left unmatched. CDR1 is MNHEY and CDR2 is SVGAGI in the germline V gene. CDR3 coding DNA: TGTGCCAGCAGTTACTCGGGACAGGGGGCTGGAGATACGCAGTATTTT. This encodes CASSYSGQGAGDTQYF.

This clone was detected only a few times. In DNA, the CDR3 is TGTGCCAGCAGTGACTCGGCAGGGGGCTATGGCTACACCTTC. This codes for CASSDSAGGYGYTF. The V gene is TRBV6-4, the J gene TRBJ1-2; 7 bases fit TRBD1. This CDR3 has 14 residues. J gave up 4 bases and V 0 bases, and 2 bases lay outside the gene matches. From germline, CDR1 is MRHNA and CDR2 SNTAGT.

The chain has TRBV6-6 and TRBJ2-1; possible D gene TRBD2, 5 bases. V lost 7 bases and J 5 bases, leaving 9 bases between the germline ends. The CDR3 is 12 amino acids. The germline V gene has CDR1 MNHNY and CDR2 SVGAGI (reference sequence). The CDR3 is CASTVRDNEQFF. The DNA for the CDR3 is TGTGCCAGCACCGTGAGGGACAATGAGCAGTTCTTC.

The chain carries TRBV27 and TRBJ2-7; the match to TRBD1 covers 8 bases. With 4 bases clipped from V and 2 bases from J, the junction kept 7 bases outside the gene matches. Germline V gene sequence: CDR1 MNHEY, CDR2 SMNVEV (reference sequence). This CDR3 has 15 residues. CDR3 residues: CASSSRRDRTYEQYF. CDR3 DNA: TGTGCCAGCAGTTCACGCCGGGACAGGACCTACGAGCAGTACTTC.

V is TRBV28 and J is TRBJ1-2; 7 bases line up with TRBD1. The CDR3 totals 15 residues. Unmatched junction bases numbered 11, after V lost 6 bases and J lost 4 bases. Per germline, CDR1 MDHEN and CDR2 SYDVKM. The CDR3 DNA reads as TGTGCCAGCAGCCCGAGACAGGGTACGGGCTATGGCTACACCTTC. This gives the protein CASSPRQGTGYGYTF.

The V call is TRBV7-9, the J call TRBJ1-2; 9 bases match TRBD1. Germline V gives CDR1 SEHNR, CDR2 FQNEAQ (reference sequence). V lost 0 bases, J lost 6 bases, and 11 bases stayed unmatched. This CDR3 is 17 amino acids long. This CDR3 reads CASSLAGDRAGQHGYTF. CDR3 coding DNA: TGTGCCAGCAGCTTAGCCGGGGACAGGGCGGGCCAGCATGGCTACACCTTC.

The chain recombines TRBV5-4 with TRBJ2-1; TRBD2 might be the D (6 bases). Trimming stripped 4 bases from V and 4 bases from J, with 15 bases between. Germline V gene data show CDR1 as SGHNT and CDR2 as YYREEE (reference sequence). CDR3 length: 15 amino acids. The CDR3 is CASSTRPGLYNEQFF. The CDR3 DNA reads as TGTGCCAGCAGCACCAGACCGGGACTGTACAATGAGCAGTTCTTC. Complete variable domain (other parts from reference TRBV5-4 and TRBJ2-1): ETGVTQSPTHLIKTRGQQVTLRCSSQSGHNTVSWYQQALGQGPQFIFQYYREEENGRGNFPPRFSGLQFPNYSSELNVNALELDDSALYLCASSTRPGLYNEQFFGPGTRLTVL.

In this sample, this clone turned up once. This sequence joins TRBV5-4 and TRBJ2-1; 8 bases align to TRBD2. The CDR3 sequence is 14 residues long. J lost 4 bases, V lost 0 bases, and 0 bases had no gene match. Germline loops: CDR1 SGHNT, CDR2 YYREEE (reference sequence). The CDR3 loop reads CASSLGGGYNEQFF. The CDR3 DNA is TGTGCCAGCAGCTTGGGCGGGGGGTACAATGAGCAGTTCTTC.

The CDR3 DNA follows: TGTGCCATCCGTTCCTTCGGGGGGCCGCTGTTGGAGCAGTACTTC. The encoded protein is CAIRSFGGPLLEQYF. This sequence joins TRBV10-3 and TRBJ2-7, with D possibly matching TRBD2 (7 bases). Trimming left V 8 bases short and J 7 bases short, with 24 bases between. Germline CDR1 ENHRY, CDR2 SYGVKD. The CDR3 totals 15 residues.

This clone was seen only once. CDR3 sequence: CASSFNTQDTQYF. The CDR3 nucleotides are TGTGCCAGCAGCTTCAATACACAAGATACGCAGTATTTT. V gene TRBV7-6 combines with J gene TRBJ2-3; D remains ambiguous. V gave up 3 bases and J gave up 5 bases, with 9 bases separating them. Germline V gene data show CDR1 as SGHVS and CDR2 as FNYEAQ. The length of the CDR3 is 13 residues.

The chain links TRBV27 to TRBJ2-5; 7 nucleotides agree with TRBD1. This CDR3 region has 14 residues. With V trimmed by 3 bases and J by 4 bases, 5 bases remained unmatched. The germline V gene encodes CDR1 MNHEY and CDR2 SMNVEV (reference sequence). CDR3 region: CASSLTYRGETQYF. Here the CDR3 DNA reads TGTGCCAGCAGTTTGACCTACAGGGGAGAGACCCAGTACTTC.

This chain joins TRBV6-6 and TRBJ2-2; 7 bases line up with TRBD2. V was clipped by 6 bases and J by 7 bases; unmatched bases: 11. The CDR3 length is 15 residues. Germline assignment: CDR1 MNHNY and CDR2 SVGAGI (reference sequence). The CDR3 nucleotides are TGTGCCAGCAGGTTCCTGACTAGCTTTGGCGGGGAGCTGTTTTTT. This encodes CASRFLTSFGGELFF.

CDR3 protein: CASSSTQRGGLETQYF. CDR3 DNA sequence: TGTGCCAGCAGCTCAACTCAGCGGGGGGGCCTGGAGACCCAGTACTTC. The rearrangement uses TRBV7-3 and TRBJ2-5, with 10 bases lining up with TRBD2. The CDR3 consists of 16 residues. The germline V gene encodes CDR1 SGHTA and CDR2 FQGTGA. V gave up 4 bases and J gave up 5 bases; unmatched junction bases: 10.

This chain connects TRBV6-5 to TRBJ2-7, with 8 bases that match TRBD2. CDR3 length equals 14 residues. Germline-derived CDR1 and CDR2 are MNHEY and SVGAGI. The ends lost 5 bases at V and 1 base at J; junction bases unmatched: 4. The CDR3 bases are TGTGCCAGCAGTACTAGCGGCCTATCCTACGAGCAGTACTTC. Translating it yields CASSTSGLSYEQYF.

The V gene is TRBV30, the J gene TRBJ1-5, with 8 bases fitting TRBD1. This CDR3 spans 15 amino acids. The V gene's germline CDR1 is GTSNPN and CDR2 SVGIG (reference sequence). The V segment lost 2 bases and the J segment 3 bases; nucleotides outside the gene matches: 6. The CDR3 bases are TGTGCCTGGAGTCGGGACAGGTCATTCAATCAGCCCCAGCATTTT. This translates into CAWSRDRSFNQPQHF.